This record looks at one TCR beta chain sequence and its context. In the authors' methods: Amplification with reference gene primers provided the estimates of nucleated cell counts. Repertoires were generated with immunoSEQ multiplex PCR, while TCRdb's copy carries only in-frame clones and drops some. The V and J calls and clone size were taken over from that table, and D and trimming were inferred from the DNA. In the table there are over 250,000 clones, approximately 84% of which are singletons. Seattle's cohort entered during active infection and was followed longitudinally. The data stem from a study of blood T cell repertoires in COVID-19. Turning to the study itself: Samples of COVID-19 (acute and convalescent) were obtained from the United States, Italy and Spain. In each case, the material was cDNA or gDNA derived from T cells, B-cell-depleted T cells, or PBMCs.

Germline CDR1 reads LNHNV; CDR2 reads YYDKDF (reference sequence). Trimming shortened V by 0 bases and J by 6 bases, and 8 bases separated the two germline ends. This CDR3 has 13 residues. The chain joins TRBV15 to TRBJ1-1, with D uncertain. The sequence was obtained from a human donor with COVID-19, enrolled during active disease. The donor label of this sample is uncertain. Sequencing input: peripheral blood. CDR3 nucleotides: TGTGCCACCAGCAGAGACCCGGCGGCTGAAGCTTTCTTT. It codes for CATSRDPAAEAFF.